Here is one TCR beta chain with its context. Germline CDR1 is MNHEY and CDR2 is SVGEGT. The J segment lost 5 bases and the V segment lost 1 base, leaving 16 bases of the junction unmatched. The CDR3 is made up of 18 amino acids. This sample stems from a study of control samples from healthy donors and cancer patients. The method was immunoSEQ multiplex PCR; TCRdb's version includes in-frame clones alone and lacks a portion of them. This repertoire shows about 140,000 clones, around 94% found once; its top ten account for 13%. The TCR was taken from a man aged 40-49 years in good health. The sample taken for sequencing was blood. The rearrangement joins TRBV6-2 or TRBV6-3 to TRBJ1-2, with 7 bases aligning to TRBD1. CDR3 loop: CASSYYLDRIPLEYGYTF. Here the CDR3 DNA reads TGTGCCAGCAGTTACTATCTGGACAGGATTCCACTCGAGTATGGCTACACCTTC.